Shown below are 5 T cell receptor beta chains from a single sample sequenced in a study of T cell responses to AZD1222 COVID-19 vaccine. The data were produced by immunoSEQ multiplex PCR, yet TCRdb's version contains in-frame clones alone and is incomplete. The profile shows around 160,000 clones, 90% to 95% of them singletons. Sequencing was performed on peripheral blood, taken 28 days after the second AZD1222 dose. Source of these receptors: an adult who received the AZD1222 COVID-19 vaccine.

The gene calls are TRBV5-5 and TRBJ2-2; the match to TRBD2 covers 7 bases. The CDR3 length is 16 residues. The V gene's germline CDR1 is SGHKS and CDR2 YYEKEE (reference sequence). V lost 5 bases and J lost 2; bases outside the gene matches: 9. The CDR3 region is CASSHPGTINTGELFF. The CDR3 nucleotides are TGTGCCAGCAGTCATCCCGGGACTATCAACACCGGGGAGCTGTTTTTT.

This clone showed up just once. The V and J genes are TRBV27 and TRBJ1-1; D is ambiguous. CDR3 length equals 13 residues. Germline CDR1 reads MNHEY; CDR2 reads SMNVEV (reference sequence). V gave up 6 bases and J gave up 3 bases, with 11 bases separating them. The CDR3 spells CASRYMGDTEAFF. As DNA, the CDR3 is TGTGCCAGCAGATATATGGGTGACACTGAAGCTTTCTTT.

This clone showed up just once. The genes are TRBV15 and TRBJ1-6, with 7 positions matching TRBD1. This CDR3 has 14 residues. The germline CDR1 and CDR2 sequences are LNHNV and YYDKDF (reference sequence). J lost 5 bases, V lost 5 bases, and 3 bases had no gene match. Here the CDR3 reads CATSPGTDNSPLHF. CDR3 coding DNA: TGTGCCACCAGCCCCGGGACAGATAATTCACCCCTCCACTTT.

CDR3 sequence reads: CASSQEAGLRPQHF. The CDR3 DNA follows: TGTGCCAGCAGCCAAGAGGCAGGGCTTCGGCCCCAGCATTTT. The V call is TRBV4-2, the J call TRBJ1-5; possible D gene TRBD1, 5 bases. Trimming shortened V by 0 bases and J by 9 bases, and 12 bases separated the two germline ends. This CDR3 has 14 amino acids. The V gene's germline CDR1 is LGHNA and CDR2 YNFKEQ.

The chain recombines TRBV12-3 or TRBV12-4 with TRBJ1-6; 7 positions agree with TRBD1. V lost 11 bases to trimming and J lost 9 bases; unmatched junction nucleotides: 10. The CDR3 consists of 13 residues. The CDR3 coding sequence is TGTGCCGGCTCACAGGGGTTGGGTTCACCCCTCCACTTT. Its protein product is CAGSQGLGSPLHF.